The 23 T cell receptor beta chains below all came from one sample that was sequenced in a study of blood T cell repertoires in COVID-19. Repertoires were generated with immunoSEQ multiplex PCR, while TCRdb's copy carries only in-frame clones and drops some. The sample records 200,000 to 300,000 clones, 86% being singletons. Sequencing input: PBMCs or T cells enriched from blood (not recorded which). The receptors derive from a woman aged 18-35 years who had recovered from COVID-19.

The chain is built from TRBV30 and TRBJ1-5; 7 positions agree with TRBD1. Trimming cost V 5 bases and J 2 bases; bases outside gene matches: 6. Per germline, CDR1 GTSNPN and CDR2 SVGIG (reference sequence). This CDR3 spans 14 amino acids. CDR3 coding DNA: TGTGCCTGGGGCCCCGGACAGGGCAATCAGCCCCAGCATTTT. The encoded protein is CAWGPGQGNQPQHF. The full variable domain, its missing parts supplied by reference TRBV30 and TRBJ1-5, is SQTIHQWPATLVQPVGSPLSLECTVEGTSNPNLYWYRQAAGRGLQLLFYSVGIGQISSEVPQNLSASRPQDRQFILSSKKLLLSDSGFYLCAWGPGQGNQPQHFGDGTRLSIL.

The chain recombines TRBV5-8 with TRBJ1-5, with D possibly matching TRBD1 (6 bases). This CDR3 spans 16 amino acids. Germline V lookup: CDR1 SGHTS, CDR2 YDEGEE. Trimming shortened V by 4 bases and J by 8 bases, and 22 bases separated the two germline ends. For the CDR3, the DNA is TGTGCCAGCAGCGTTGGGGACATCCCGTCCAGAGAGCCCCAGCATTTT. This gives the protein CASSVGDIPSREPQHF.

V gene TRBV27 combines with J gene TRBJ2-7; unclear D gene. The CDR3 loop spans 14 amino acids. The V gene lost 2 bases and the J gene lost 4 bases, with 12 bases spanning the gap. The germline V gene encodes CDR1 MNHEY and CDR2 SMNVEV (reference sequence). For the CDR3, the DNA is TGTGCCAGCAGTTTAATGATGGGCCGTTACGAGCAGTACTTC. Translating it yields CASSLMMGRYEQYF.

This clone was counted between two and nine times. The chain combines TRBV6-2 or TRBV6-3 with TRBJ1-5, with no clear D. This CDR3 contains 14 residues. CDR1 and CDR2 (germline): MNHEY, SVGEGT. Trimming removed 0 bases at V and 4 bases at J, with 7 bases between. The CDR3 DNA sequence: TGTGCCAGCAGTTACTCTTCGGGTAATCAGCCCCAGCATTTT. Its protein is CASSYSSGNQPQHF.

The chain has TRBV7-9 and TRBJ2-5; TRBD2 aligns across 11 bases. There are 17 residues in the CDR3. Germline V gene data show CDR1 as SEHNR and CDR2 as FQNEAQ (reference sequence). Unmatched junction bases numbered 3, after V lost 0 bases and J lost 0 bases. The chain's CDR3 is CASSLAGTSGDQETQYF. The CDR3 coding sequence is TGTGCCAGCAGCTTAGCAGGGACTAGCGGTGACCAAGAGACCCAGTACTTC. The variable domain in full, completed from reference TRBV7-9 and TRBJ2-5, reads DTGVSQNPRHKITKRGQNVTFRCDPISEHNRLYWYRQTLGQGPEFLTYFQNEAQLEKSRLLSDRFSAERPKGSFSTLEIQRTEQGDSAMYLCASSLAGTSGDQETQYFGPGTRLLVL.

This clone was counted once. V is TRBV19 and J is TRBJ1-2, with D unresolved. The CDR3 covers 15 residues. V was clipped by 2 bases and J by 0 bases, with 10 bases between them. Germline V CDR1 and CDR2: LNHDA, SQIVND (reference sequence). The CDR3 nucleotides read TGTGCCAGTAGTATATGGCAGATGACTAACTATGGCTACACCTTC. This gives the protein CASSIWQMTNYGYTF.

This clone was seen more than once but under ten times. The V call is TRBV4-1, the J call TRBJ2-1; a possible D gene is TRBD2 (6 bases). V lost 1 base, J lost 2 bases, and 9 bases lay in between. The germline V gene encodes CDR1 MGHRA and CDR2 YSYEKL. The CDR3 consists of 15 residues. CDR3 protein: CASSQGGGTYNEQFF. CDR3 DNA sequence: TGCGCCAGCAGCCAAGGTGGGGGGACCTACAATGAGCAGTTCTTC.

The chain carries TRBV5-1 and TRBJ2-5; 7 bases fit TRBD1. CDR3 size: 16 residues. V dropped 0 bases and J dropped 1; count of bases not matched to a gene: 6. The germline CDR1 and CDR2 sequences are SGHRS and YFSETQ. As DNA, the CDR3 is TGCGCCAGCAGCTTGGGGGGACAGCACTTCCAAGAGACCCAGTACTTC. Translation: CASSLGGQHFQETQYF.

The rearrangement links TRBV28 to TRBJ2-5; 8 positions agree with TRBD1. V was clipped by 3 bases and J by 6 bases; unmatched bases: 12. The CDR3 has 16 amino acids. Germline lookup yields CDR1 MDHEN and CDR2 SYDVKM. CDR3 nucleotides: TGTGCCAGCAGTTTCCCCGGACAGGGAAATTGGAAGACCCAGTACTTC. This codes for CASSFPGQGNWKTQYF.

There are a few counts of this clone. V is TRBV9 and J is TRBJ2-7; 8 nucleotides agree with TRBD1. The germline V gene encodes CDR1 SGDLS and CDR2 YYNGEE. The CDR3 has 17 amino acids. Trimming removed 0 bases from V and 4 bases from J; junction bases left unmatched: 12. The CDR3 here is CASSVDPRTGWGYEQYF. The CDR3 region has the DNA TGTGCCAGCAGCGTAGATCCCCGGACAGGGTGGGGATACGAGCAGTACTTC.

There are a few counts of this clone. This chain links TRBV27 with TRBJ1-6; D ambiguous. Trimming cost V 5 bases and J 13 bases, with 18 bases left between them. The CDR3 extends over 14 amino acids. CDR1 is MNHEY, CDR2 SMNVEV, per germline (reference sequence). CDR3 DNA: TGTGCCAGCAGTCCCATAGTCCCGATAGTTCCCCTCCACTTT. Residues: CASSPIVPIVPLHF.

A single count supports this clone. The CDR3 sequence is CASSPTSTGAPWTEAFF. CDR3 sequence (DNA): TGTGCCAGCAGCCCGACCTCCACAGGGGCCCCGTGGACTGAAGCTTTCTTT. The V gene is TRBV4-2, the J gene TRBJ1-1; 7 positions agree with TRBD1. The CDR3 is 17 residues long. Losses at the gene ends were 4 bases for V and 5 bases for J; bases not matched to a gene: 16. Germline CDR1 LGHNA, CDR2 YNFKEQ.

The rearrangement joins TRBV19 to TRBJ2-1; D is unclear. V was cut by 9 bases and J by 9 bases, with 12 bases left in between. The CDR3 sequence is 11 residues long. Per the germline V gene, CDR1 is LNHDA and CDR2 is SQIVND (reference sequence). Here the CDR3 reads CASRGPLEQFF. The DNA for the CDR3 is TGTGCCAGCCGTGGCCCGCTTGAGCAGTTCTTC.

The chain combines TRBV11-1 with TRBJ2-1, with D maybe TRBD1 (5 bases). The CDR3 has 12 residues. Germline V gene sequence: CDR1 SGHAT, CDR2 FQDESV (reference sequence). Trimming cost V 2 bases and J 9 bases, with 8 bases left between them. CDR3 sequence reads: CASSLRGGEQFF. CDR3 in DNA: TGTGCCAGCAGCTTAAGGGGCGGTGAGCAGTTCTTC.

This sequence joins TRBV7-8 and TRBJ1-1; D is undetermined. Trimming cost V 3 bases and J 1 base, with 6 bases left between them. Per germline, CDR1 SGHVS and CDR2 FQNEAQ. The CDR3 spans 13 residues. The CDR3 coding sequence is TGTGCCAGCAGCTTTTCAGGGAACACTGAAGCTTTCTTT. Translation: CASSFSGNTEAFF.

The CDR3: CASSRVGQGANGELFF. The CDR3 bases are TGTGCCAGTAGTAGGGTCGGACAGGGGGCGAACGGGGAGCTGTTTTTT. The J gene is TRBJ2-2, the V gene TRBV19, with 11 bases aligning to TRBD1. Germline CDR1 LNHDA, CDR2 SQIVND (reference sequence). V lost 4 bases, J lost 7 bases, and 8 bases stayed unmatched. The CDR3 is 16 residues long.

This CDR3 reads CASSDVRVNSGNTIYF. CDR3 coding DNA: TGTGCCAGCAGCGACGTCAGGGTGAACTCTGGAAACACCATATATTTT. V usage is TRBV9 and J usage is TRBJ1-3, with D possibly matching TRBD1 (5 bases). The V end lost 3 bases, the J end lost 0 bases, and 13 bases lay between the germline ends. CDR3 length: 16 residues. Per the germline V gene, CDR1 is SGDLS and CDR2 is YYNGEE.

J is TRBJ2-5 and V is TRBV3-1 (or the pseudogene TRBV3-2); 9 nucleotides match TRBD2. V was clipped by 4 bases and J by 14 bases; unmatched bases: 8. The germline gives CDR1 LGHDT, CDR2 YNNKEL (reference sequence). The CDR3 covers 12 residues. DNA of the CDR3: TGTGCCAGCAGCCCCGTACAGGGACTAGCCTACTTC. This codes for CASSPVQGLAYF.

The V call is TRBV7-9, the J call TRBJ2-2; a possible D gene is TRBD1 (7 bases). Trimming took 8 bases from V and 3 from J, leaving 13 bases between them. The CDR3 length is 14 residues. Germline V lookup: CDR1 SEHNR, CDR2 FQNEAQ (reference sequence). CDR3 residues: CASLEGAHTGELFF. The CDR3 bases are TGTGCCAGCTTGGAGGGGGCCCACACCGGGGAGCTGTTTTTT.

CDR3 bases: TGTGCCAGCAGCTTATCCTTTAGCGGGGCTTCCTACAATGAGCAGTTCTTC. This encodes CASSLSFSGASYNEQFF. This chain uses TRBV7-8 with TRBJ2-1, with 8 bases aligning to TRBD2. In germline, CDR1 is SGHVS, CDR2 FQNEAQ. The CDR3 consists of 17 residues. Trimming at V came to 2 bases and at J to 1 base, leaving 7 bases not matched to a gene. Supplemented by reference TRBV7-8 and TRBJ2-1, the full variable domain reads GAGVSQSPRYKVAKRGQDVALRCDPISGHVSLFWYQQALGQGPEFLTYFQNEAQLDKSGLPSDRFFAERPEGSVSTLKIQRTQQEDSAVYLCASSLSFSGASYNEQFFGPGTRLTVL.

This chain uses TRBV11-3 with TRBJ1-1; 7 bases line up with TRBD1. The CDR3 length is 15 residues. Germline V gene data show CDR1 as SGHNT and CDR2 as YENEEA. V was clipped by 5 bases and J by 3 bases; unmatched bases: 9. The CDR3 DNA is TGTGCCAGCAGCCCCAGACAGGGAATGGACACTGAAGCTTTCTTT. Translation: CASSPRQGMDTEAFF.

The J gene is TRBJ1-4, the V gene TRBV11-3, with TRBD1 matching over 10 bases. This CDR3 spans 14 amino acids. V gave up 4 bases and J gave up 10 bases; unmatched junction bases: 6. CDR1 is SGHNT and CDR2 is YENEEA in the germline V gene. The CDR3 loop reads CASSSDRGPGKLFF. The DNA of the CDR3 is TGTGCCAGCAGCTCAGACAGGGGGCCAGGAAAACTGTTTTTT.

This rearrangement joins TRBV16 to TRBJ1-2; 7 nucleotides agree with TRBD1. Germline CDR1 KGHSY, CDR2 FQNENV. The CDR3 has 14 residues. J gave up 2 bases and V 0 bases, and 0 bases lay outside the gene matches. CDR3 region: CASSQSGQNYGYTF. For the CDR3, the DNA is TGTGCCAGCAGCCAATCGGGACAGAACTATGGCTACACCTTC.